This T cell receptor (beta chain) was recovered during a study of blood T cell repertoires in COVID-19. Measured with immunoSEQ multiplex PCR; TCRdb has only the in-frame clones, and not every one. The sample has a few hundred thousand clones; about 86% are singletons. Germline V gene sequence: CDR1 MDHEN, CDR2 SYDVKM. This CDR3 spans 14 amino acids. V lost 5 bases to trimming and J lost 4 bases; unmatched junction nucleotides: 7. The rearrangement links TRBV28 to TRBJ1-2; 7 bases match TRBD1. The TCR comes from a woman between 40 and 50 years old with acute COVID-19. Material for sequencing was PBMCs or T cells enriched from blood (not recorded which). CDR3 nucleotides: TGTGCCAGCAGTACGTCCGGGACAGCCTATGGCTACACCTTC. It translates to CASSTSGTAYGYTF.